Presented here are 21 T cell receptor beta chains from one specimen sequenced in a study of blood T cell repertoires in COVID-19. Data came from immunoSEQ multiplex PCR; TCRdb stores just in-frame clones and leaves some out. This repertoire shows 150,000 to 250,000 clones, roughly 80% found once; its top ten account for 6.5% to 9.5%. Source material: PBMCs or T cells enriched from blood (not recorded which). Every receptor here comes from a man aged 35-49 years who had recovered from COVID-19.

The rearrangement links TRBV3-1 (or the pseudogene TRBV3-2) to TRBJ1-1; perhaps TRBD1 as D (5 bases). CDR1 is LGHDT, CDR2 YNNKEL, per germline (reference sequence). V lost 3 bases to trimming and J lost 6 bases, with 14 bases between them. The CDR3 has 14 amino acids. For the CDR3, the DNA is TGTGCCAGCAGCCAGATCGGAGGAGGGGCTGAAGCTTTCTTT. This sequence encodes CASSQIGGGAEAFF.

The genes are TRBV5-6 and TRBJ1-2; D ambiguous. This CDR3 has 12 residues. Per germline, CDR1 SGHDT and CDR2 YYEEEE. Deletions cut 1 base from V and 5 bases from J, with 6 bases between. CDR3 sequence: CASSLNGYGYTF. In DNA, the CDR3 is TGTGCCAGCAGCTTGAACGGTTATGGCTACACCTTC.

The V gene is TRBV18, the J gene TRBJ1-4; 9 bases map to TRBD1. This CDR3 spans 15 amino acids. J lost 7 bases, V lost 3 bases, and 6 bases had no gene match. CDR1 is KGHSH, CDR2 LQKENI, per germline. The CDR3 bases are TGTGCCAGCTCACCCAGGACAGGGGAGGGTGAAAAACTGTTTTTT. It yields the protein CASSPRTGEGEKLFF.

The chain uses TRBV6-2 or TRBV6-3 and TRBJ2-1; 9 bases map to TRBD2. The CDR3 has 16 amino acids. The junction had 5 bases not matched to a gene; V was cut back by 2 bases and J by 3 bases. Germline CDR1 MNHEY, CDR2 SVGEGT. The CDR3 region is CASSYGLAGIYNEQFF. CDR3 bases: TGTGCCAGCAGTTACGGGCTAGCGGGGATCTACAATGAGCAGTTCTTC.

The gene calls are TRBV27 and TRBJ1-1; D may be TRBD1 (5 bases). CDR3 length equals 17 residues. V lost 5 bases and J 7 bases, leaving 26 bases between the germline ends. CDR1 MNHEY and CDR2 SMNVEV come from the germline V gene (reference sequence). CDR3 loop: CASSPQPAGPGVGEAFF. DNA for the CDR3: TGTGCCAGCAGTCCACAGCCCGCCGGGCCGGGGGTGGGTGAAGCTTTCTTT.

This sequence joins TRBV11-3 and TRBJ1-1; D uncertain. V was cut by 5 bases and J by 6 bases, with 22 bases left in between. The CDR3 has 16 amino acids. Germline loops: CDR1 SGHNT, CDR2 YENEEA. The chain's CDR3 is CASSAPRTGNKAEAFF. The CDR3 DNA reads TGTGCCAGCAGCGCCCCCCGGACGGGGAACAAGGCTGAAGCTTTCTTT.

This clone was observed once. This chain uses TRBV18 with TRBJ1-4, with D perhaps matching TRBD1 (5 bases). With 1 base removed from V and 1 base from J, the gap between germline ends came to 7 bases. CDR3 length: 15 residues. Germline V gene data show CDR1 as KGHSH and CDR2 as LQKENI. The CDR3 sequence is CASSPRQGTNEKLFF. In DNA, the CDR3 is TGTGCCAGCTCACCACGTCAGGGAACTAATGAAAAACTGTTTTTT.

J is TRBJ1-5 and V is TRBV4-2; 7 nucleotides line up with TRBD1. J lost 7 bases, V lost 5 bases, and 17 bases had no gene match. CDR1 is LGHNA and CDR2 is YNFKEQ in the germline V gene. The CDR3 runs to 17 residues. In DNA form, the CDR3 reads TGTGCCAGCAGCTTCGATTCGGACAGGCGGGAAGTACAGCCCCAGCATTTT. Amino acids: CASSFDSDRREVQPQHF.

The rearrangement links TRBV10-2 to TRBJ2-1; 10 bases line up with TRBD2. The CDR3 is 15 amino acids. Germline V gene sequence: CDR1 WSHSY, CDR2 SAAADI. The ends lost 7 bases at V and 10 bases at J; junction bases unmatched: 13. CDR3: CASTKTSGLEGEQFF. The DNA of the CDR3 is TGCGCCAGCACTAAGACTAGCGGGCTAGAGGGGGAGCAGTTCTTC.

The rearrangement joins TRBV7-8 to TRBJ1-1; no reliable D call. V lost 1 base and J 0 bases, leaving 6 bases between the germline ends. Germline CDR1 and CDR2: SGHVS and FQNEAQ. The CDR3 is made up of 14 amino acids. The CDR3, as DNA: TGTGCCAGCAGCTTAGTAGCGGTGAACACTGAAGCTTTCTTT. This codes for CASSLVAVNTEAFF.

The chain couples TRBV3-1 (or the pseudogene TRBV3-2) to TRBJ1-6; 9 nucleotides agree with TRBD1. CDR3 length: 15 residues. Germline CDR1 and CDR2: LGHDT and YNNKEL (reference sequence). The trim removed 3 bases at V and 7 bases at J, leaving 4 bases unmatched. The CDR3 spells CASSHHRGRNSPLHF. The CDR3 DNA reads as TGTGCCAGCAGCCATCACAGGGGGCGGAATTCACCCCTCCACTTT.

This clone was recorded only once. The chain employs TRBV2 and TRBJ2-7; 7 nucleotides agree with TRBD2. Germline V CDR1 and CDR2: SNHLY, FYNNEI. CDR3 length: 14 residues. V was clipped by 8 bases and J by 1 base; unmatched bases: 8. DNA for the CDR3: TGTGCCAGCCGGAGGATGGGGGGGTCCTACGAGCAGTACTTC. Translation gives CASRRMGGSYEQYF.

This clone was picked up a small number of times. This chain connects TRBV30 to TRBJ1-5, with 9 nucleotides matching TRBD1. V was pared by 1 base and J by 3 bases, with 1 base of the junction left unmatched. The germline CDR1 and CDR2 sequences are GTSNPN and SVGIG (reference sequence). The CDR3 length is 14 residues. Written as DNA, the CDR3 is TGTGCCTGGAGTGGGACAGGGGTCAATCAGCCCCAGCATTTT. Protein sequence: CAWSGTGVNQPQHF.

The J gene is TRBJ2-1, the V gene TRBV4-3; 7 nucleotides align to TRBD2. CDR3 size: 16 residues. Germline values: CDR1 LGHNA, CDR2 YSLEER. The V segment lost 0 bases and the J segment 3 bases; nucleotides outside the gene matches: 5. The chain's CDR3 is CASSQDSSGYYNEQFF. CDR3 nucleotides: TGCGCCAGCAGCCAAGATTCTAGCGGATACTACAATGAGCAGTTCTTC.

The gene calls are TRBV7-3 and TRBJ2-1; a weak D match, TRBD1 (5 bases). Germline CDR1 and CDR2: SGHTA and FQGTGA. With 5 bases removed from V and 5 bases from J, the gap between germline ends came to 10 bases. This CDR3 spans 13 amino acids. CDR3 DNA: TGTGCCAGCAGCGTGACAGTAGACAATGAGCAGTTCTTC. Protein: CASSVTVDNEQFF.

The chain uses TRBV12-5 and TRBJ2-2, with 7 bases identical to TRBD2. Germline V lookup: CDR1 LGHNT, CDR2 FRNRAP. V trimming: 6 bases; J trimming: 6 bases; junction bases outside the gene matches: 4. The CDR3 has 13 amino acids. This CDR3 reads CASGSTSAGELFF. CDR3 in DNA: TGTGCTAGTGGATCCACTAGCGCCGGGGAGCTGTTTTTT. The complete variable domain, with remaining parts taken from reference TRBV12-5 and TRBJ2-2, reads DARVTQTPRHKVTEMGQEVTMRCQPILGHNTVFWYRQTMMQGLELLAYFRNRAPLDDSGMPKDRFSAEMPDATLATLKIQPSEPRDSAVYFCASGSTSAGELFFGEGSRLTVL.

This chain connects TRBV28 to TRBJ1-4; tentative D call: TRBD1 (5 bases). The V gene lost 3 bases and the J gene lost 7 bases, with 12 bases spanning the gap. The CDR3 spans 14 residues. The germline V gene encodes CDR1 MDHEN and CDR2 SYDVKM. In DNA, the CDR3 is TGTGCCAGCAGTTTCGGGGGGTTGGGTGAAAAACTGTTTTTT. Its translation: CASSFGGLGEKLFF.

The chain carries TRBV28 and TRBJ2-7; 8 bases are a match to TRBD2. CDR3 size: 16 residues. The junction had 14 bases not matched to a gene; V was cut back by 6 bases and J by 4 bases. Germline V lookup: CDR1 MDHEN, CDR2 SYDVKM. CDR3 residues: CASSLPGGGTGYEQYF. For the CDR3, the DNA is TGTGCCAGCAGCCTCCCGGGAGGGGGAACCGGTTACGAGCAGTACTTC.

V is TRBV18 and J is TRBJ1-2, with TRBD1 matching 8 bases. CDR3 length: 13 residues. Per the germline V gene, CDR1 is KGHSH and CDR2 is LQKENI. After removal of 3 bases from V and 8 bases from J, the junction contained 5 bases not matched to a gene. CDR3 protein: CASSPSTGVGYTF. The CDR3 nucleotides read TGTGCCAGCTCACCCTCGACAGGGGTCGGCTACACCTTC.

The chain has TRBV27 and TRBJ1-1, with 9 nucleotides matching TRBD1. This CDR3 comprises 15 residues. Unmatched junction bases numbered 6, after V lost 5 bases and J lost 2 bases. Germline CDR1 and CDR2: MNHEY and SMNVEV (reference sequence). CDR3 nucleotides: TGTGCCAGCAGTGCTCCGGGACAGGGCAACACTGAAGCTTTCTTT. Its translation is CASSAPGQGNTEAFF.

The rearrangement links TRBV28 to TRBJ2-1, with 7 nucleotides matching TRBD2. The junction had 9 bases not matched to a gene; V was cut back by 6 bases and J by 7 bases. This CDR3 is 14 amino acids long. CDR1 and CDR2 from the germline V gene are MDHEN and SYDVKM. CDR3 bases: TGTGCCAGCAGAATGGCGGGGGTGGGGAATGAGCAGTTCTTC. As protein: CASRMAGVGNEQFF.